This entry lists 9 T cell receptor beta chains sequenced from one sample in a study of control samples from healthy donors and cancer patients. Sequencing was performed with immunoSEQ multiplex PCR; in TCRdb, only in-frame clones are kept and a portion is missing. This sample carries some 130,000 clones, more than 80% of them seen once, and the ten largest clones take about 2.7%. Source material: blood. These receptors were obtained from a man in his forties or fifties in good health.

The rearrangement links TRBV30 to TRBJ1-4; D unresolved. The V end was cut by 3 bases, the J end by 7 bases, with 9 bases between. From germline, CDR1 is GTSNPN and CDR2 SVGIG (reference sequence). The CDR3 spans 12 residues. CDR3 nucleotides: TGTGCCTGGAGCAGACGGCCTGAAAAACTGTTTTTT. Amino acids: CAWSRRPEKLFF.

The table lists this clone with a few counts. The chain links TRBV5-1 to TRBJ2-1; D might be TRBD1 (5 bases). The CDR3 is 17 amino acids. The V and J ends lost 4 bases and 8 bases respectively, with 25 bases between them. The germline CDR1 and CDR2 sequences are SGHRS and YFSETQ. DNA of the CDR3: TGCGCCAGCAGCCCGGATTGGTCAGGGTTTACGTACGATGAGCAGTTCTTC. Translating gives CASSPDWSGFTYDEQFF.

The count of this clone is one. CDR3 nucleotides: TGTGCCAGCAGCCAAGATAGGTGGGGGGGCCGGGGAGAGACCCAGTACTTC. Translation gives CASSQDRWGGRGETQYF. The genes are TRBV3-1 (or the pseudogene TRBV3-2) and TRBJ2-5, with a tentative D call TRBD2 (7 bases). The CDR3 has 17 amino acids. Per the germline V gene, CDR1 is LGHDT and CDR2 is YNNKEL (reference sequence). V shed 0 bases and J shed 4 bases, with 18 bases lying between them.

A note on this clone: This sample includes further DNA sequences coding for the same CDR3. The CDR3 sequence is CASSDRGETQYF. Here the CDR3 DNA reads TGTGCCAGCAGTGACAGGGGAGAGACCCAGTACTTC. This chain connects TRBV2 to TRBJ2-5, with D possibly being TRBD1 (6 bases). The CDR3 covers 12 residues. V lost 3 bases, J lost 4 bases, and 6 bases lay in between. Germline V gives CDR1 SNHLY, CDR2 FYNNEI.

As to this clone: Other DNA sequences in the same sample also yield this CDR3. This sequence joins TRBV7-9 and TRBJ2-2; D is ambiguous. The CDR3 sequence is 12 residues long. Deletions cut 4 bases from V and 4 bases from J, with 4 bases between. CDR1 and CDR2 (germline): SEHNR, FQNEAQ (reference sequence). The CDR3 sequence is CASSSTTGELFF. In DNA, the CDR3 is TGTGCCAGCAGCTCCACCACCGGGGAGCTGTTTTTT. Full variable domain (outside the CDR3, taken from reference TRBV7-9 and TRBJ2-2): DTGVSQNPRHKITKRGQNVTFRCDPISEHNRLYWYRQTLGQGPEFLTYFQNEAQLEKSRLLSDRFSAERPKGSFSTLEIQRTEQGDSAMYLCASSSTTGELFFGEGSRLTVL.

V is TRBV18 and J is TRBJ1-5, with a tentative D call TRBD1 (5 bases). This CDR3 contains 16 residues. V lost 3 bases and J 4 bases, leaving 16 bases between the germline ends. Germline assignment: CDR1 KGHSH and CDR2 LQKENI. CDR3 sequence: CASSPVSSDKNQPQHF. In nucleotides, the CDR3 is TGTGCCAGCTCACCCGTCAGCTCGGACAAGAATCAGCCCCAGCATTTT.

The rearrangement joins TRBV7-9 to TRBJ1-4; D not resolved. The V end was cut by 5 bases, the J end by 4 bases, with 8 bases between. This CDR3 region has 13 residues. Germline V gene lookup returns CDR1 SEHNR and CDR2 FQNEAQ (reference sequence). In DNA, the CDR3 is TGTGCCAGCAGCGCCCGGGTTAATGAAAAACTGTTTTTT. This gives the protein CASSARVNEKLFF.

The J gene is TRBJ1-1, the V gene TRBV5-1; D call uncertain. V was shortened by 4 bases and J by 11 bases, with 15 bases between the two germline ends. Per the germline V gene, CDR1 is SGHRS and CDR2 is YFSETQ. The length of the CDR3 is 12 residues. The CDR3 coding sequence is TGCGCCAGCAGCCGAACGGACGGCCCCGCTTTCTTT. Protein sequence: CASSRTDGPAFF.

CDR3 residues: CASSLLRAYGYTF. The CDR3 bases are TGTGCCAGCAGTTTATTACGGGCCTATGGCTACACCTTC. V usage is TRBV28 and J usage is TRBJ1-2; D is unclear. Germline CDR1 and CDR2: MDHEN and SYDVKM. Trimming left V 1 base short and J 4 bases short, with 7 bases between. The CDR3 contains 13 residues.